The source of this T cell receptor beta chain is a study of T cells after yellow fever vaccination. TCRdb fed the 5' RACE reads into MiXCR, producing one record per CDR3 protein. The sample includes about 73,000 distinct CDR3 sequences, roughly 8% seen only once; the top ten take about two fifths. General study points: Though weaker, the secondary response peaked faster, on day 5 versus 15. Contaminants from the bulk population, in the form of abundant clonotypes, could be found in FACS-sorted repertoires.

This CDR3 comprises 13 residues. Germline values: CDR1 SGHNT, CDR2 YYREEE (reference sequence). V lost 3 bases, J lost 8 bases, and 12 bases lay in between. This clonotype turned up a few times. Antigen: not known. The TCR originated in a man in his thirties or forties who received the YFV17D yellow fever vaccine. Sequencing used CD8+ T cells sorted from PBMCs, obtained on the day of the yellow fever booster vaccination. This chain connects TRBV5-4 to TRBJ2-1, with D perhaps given as TRBD1 or TRBD2 (5 bases each). The chain's CDR3 is CASSSFGDDEQFF. DNA for the CDR3: TGTGCCAGCAGCTCATTCGGGGACGATGAGCAGTTCTTC.